In this sample, the clone carrying this T cell receptor beta chain turned up a few times. At one end, the junction sequence differs from germline, possibly due to a read error. The record originates from a study of blood T cell repertoires in COVID-19. As for the study in general: Samples came from the United States, Italy and Spain, spanning acute and convalescent COVID-19.

TCRdb's copy holds only in-frame clones and misses some; the assay was immunoSEQ multiplex PCR. The sample carries under 40,000 clones, 84% recorded once. The CDR3 length is 11 residues. The V gene is TRBV5-3, the J gene TRBJ2-1, with 10 bases matching TRBD1. TRBV5-3 falls under the ORF class, with uncertain function. This clonotype was obtained from a man between 50 and 59 years old with active or convalescent COVID-19. Sequencing used peripheral blood. The chain's CDR3 is CARSYRDRGVF. The CDR3, as DNA: TGTGCCAGAAGCTACCGGGACAGGGGTGTCTTC.